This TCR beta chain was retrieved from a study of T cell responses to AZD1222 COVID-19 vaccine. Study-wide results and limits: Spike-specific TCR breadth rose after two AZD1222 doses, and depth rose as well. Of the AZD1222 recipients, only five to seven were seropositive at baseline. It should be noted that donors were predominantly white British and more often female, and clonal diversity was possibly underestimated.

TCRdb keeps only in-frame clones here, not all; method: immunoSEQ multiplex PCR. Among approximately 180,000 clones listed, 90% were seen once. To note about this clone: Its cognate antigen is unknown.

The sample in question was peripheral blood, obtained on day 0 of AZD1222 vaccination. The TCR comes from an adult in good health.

The CDR3 region is CASTLTGRTEAFF. CDR3 coding DNA: TGTGCCAGCACCCTGACAGGGCGCACTGAAGCTTTCTTT. V usage is TRBV6-5 and J usage is TRBJ1-1, with 7 bases lining up with TRBD1. The CDR3 runs 13 residues. CDR1 and CDR2 from the germline V gene are MNHEY and SVGAGI. Unmatched junction bases numbered 6, after V lost 7 bases and J lost 4 bases.